One and the same sample provided the 15 T cell receptor beta chains below, sequenced in a study of graft-versus-host responses after intestinal transplantation. Their cognate antigens are unknown. Sequenced by immunoSEQ multiplex PCR; TCRdb stores in-frame clones only, minus some. The sample carries over 100,000 clones, around 90% recorded once. The sample was unstimulated CD4+ T cells sorted from spleen or lymph node cells, taken before transplant. The receptors derive from a human donor who was the organ donor for an intestinal transplant.

This clone was recorded only once. The CDR3 region is CASSGQREREQYF. CDR3 in DNA: TGTGCCAGCAGTGGACAGCGGGAGAGGGAGCAGTACTTC. The chain is built from TRBV6-5 and TRBJ2-7; 8 nucleotides agree with TRBD2. Unmatched junction bases numbered 7, after V lost 5 bases and J lost 7 bases. The CDR3 runs to 13 residues. Germline loops: CDR1 MNHEY, CDR2 SVGAGI.

J is TRBJ2-7 and V is TRBV5-1, with D unclear. V lost 6 bases and J lost 1, with 20 bases in between. The CDR3 loop spans 16 amino acids. CDR1 SGHRS and CDR2 YFSETQ come from the germline V gene. The CDR3 DNA is TGCGCCAGCACCTGGGGTGCTCGGTCGATATCCTACGAGCAGTACTTC. Encoded protein: CASTWGARSISYEQYF.

The genes are TRBV19 and TRBJ1-1, with D hard to call. V shed 0 bases and J shed 6 bases, with 11 bases lying between them. CDR1 LNHDA and CDR2 SQIVND come from the germline V gene (reference sequence). This CDR3 has 14 amino acids. The CDR3 here is CASSIDRWEAEAFF. The CDR3 DNA reads as TGTGCCAGTAGTATAGACAGGTGGGAGGCTGAAGCTTTCTTT.

This chain connects TRBV27 to TRBJ2-2; no definite D call. Germline V gene lookup returns CDR1 MNHEY and CDR2 SMNVEV (reference sequence). The CDR3 runs 14 residues. The V gene lost 5 bases and the J gene lost 7 bases, with 14 bases spanning the gap. The CDR3 region is CASSPGPIFGELFF. The CDR3 DNA reads TGTGCCAGCAGTCCGGGCCCCATCTTCGGGGAGCTGTTTTTT.

V usage is TRBV5-1 and J usage is TRBJ2-5; 7 bases fit TRBD1. This CDR3 contains 13 residues. CDR1 and CDR2 (germline): SGHRS, YFSETQ. With 4 bases clipped from V and 6 bases from J, the junction kept 6 bases outside the gene matches. Written as DNA, the CDR3 is TGCGCCAGCAGCGCGCAACAGGGGAAGACCCAGTACTTC. It yields the protein CASSAQQGKTQYF.

The chain couples TRBV19 to TRBJ1-5, with TRBD1 identical over 7 bases. The V and J ends lost 1 base and 6 bases, in that order; junction bases with no gene match: 6. Germline V gene data show CDR1 as LNHDA and CDR2 as SQIVND (reference sequence). The CDR3 is 15 residues long. This CDR3 is CASSIGTGEAQPQHF. In nucleotides, the CDR3 is TGTGCCAGTAGTATAGGTACAGGGGAGGCTCAGCCCCAGCATTTT.

The rearrangement uses TRBV6-1 and TRBJ1-2; no firm D call. Looked up from germline, CDR1 is MNHNS and CDR2 is SASEGT. The CDR3 is made up of 15 amino acids. The ends were cut back, 0 bases at V and 4 bases at J, with 12 bases in the middle. CDR3: CASSEALTEAYGYTF. The CDR3 nucleotides are TGTGCCAGCAGTGAAGCGCTTACGGAGGCCTATGGCTACACCTTC.

V and J are TRBV6-6 and TRBJ1-1; D possibly corresponds to TRBD1 (6 bases). Per germline, CDR1 MNHNY and CDR2 SVGAGI (reference sequence). This CDR3 region has 14 residues. V dropped 0 bases and J dropped 1 base, with 6 bases sitting between them. CDR3 nucleotides: TGTGCCAGCAGTTACTCGGGGGCGAACACTGAAGCTTTCTTT. Translated: CASSYSGANTEAFF.

This clone was seen more than once but under ten times. The chain combines TRBV5-6 with TRBJ1-5; a possible D gene is TRBD1 (5 bases). The germline V and J ends were trimmed by 4 bases and 7 bases, with 15 bases remaining between them. CDR3 length: 14 amino acids. Germline lookup yields CDR1 SGHDT and CDR2 YYEEEE. CDR3 sequence: CASSTGPVGQPQHF. CDR3 bases: TGTGCCAGCAGCACGGGGCCGGTCGGACAGCCCCAGCATTTT.

The genes are TRBV15 and TRBJ2-7; D unclear. The CDR3 has 14 amino acids. The germline CDR1 and CDR2 sequences are LNHNV and YYDKDF (reference sequence). The V gene lost 1 base and the J gene lost 2 bases, with 9 bases spanning the gap. The CDR3 loop reads CATSRARTAYEQYF. The CDR3 DNA reads TGTGCCACCAGCAGAGCGAGAACCGCCTACGAGCAGTACTTC.

The chain is built from TRBV5-1 and TRBJ2-7; 8 bases map to TRBD2. This CDR3 is 13 amino acids long. Germline V gene lookup returns CDR1 SGHRS and CDR2 YFSETQ. V shed 4 bases and J 7 bases; nucleotides not matched to a gene: 7. This CDR3 reads CASSREGHWEQYF. The CDR3 coding sequence is TGCGCCAGCAGCCGGGAGGGCCATTGGGAGCAGTACTTC.

This clone was observed a single time. J is TRBJ2-7 and V is TRBV4-2, with D possibly called TRBD1 or TRBD2 (5 bases each). The V end lost 0 bases, the J end lost 4 bases, and 16 bases lay between the germline ends. This CDR3 is built from 16 residues. Looked up from germline, CDR1 is LGHNA and CDR2 is YNFKEQ. Here the CDR3 reads CASSQDRRGAIYEQYF. CDR3 sequence (DNA): TGTGCCAGCAGCCAAGATCGTAGGGGAGCGATATACGAGCAGTACTTC.

The chain couples TRBV29-1 to TRBJ1-4; TRBD1 agrees at 10 bases. Germline V gives CDR1 SQVTM, CDR2 ANQGSEA. The CDR3 runs 13 residues. The J segment lost 5 bases and the V segment lost 4 bases, leaving 1 base of the junction unmatched. CDR3 in amino acids: CSVADRGNEKLFF. The DNA for the CDR3 is TGCAGCGTTGCGGACAGGGGGAATGAAAAACTGTTTTTT.

To note about this clone: Other nucleotide sequences from this sample produce the same CDR3. The V call is TRBV20-1, the J call TRBJ2-7, with TRBD2 matching over 8 bases. Losses at the gene ends were 6 bases for V and 4 bases for J; bases not matched to a gene: 2. The germline gives CDR1 DFQATT, CDR2 SNEGSKA (reference sequence). CDR3 length equals 11 residues. For the CDR3, the DNA is TGCAGTGCCGGGGGGGGTTACGAGCAGTACTTC. Protein product: CSAGGGYEQYF.

The chain couples TRBV28 to TRBJ2-2; tentatively, D is TRBD2 (6 bases). V lost 3 bases to trimming and J lost 9 bases, with 14 bases between them. The CDR3 is 14 amino acids. Germline assignment: CDR1 MDHEN and CDR2 SYDVKM. This CDR3 reads CASSLQLASRELFF. The CDR3 region has the DNA TGTGCCAGCAGTTTGCAACTAGCTTCGAGGGAGCTGTTTTTT.